The clone carrying this T cell receptor (beta chain) appeared a few times. A second PCR of 7 to 11 cycles used a sample-barcoded 5' primer and a J-beta primer mix. TCRdb redid the calling of the 5' RACE reads with MiXCR, one entry per CDR3 protein. In the table there are roughly 1.9 million distinct CDR3 sequences, roughly two fifths of which are singletons. The entry originates in a study of blood T cells in healthy people across ages. Germline-derived CDR1 and CDR2 are SGDLS and YYNGEE. Trimming shortened V by 0 bases and J by 11 bases, and 17 bases separated the two germline ends. This CDR3 has 15 amino acids.

The chain combines TRBV9 with TRBJ1-4; D gene uncertain. Material for sequencing was blood. The TCR was taken from a human donor in good health. CDR3 in amino acids: CASSVDGLEGTKLFF. CDR3 bases: TGTGCCAGCAGCGTAGATGGATTGGAGGGTACGAAACTGTTTTTT. The full variable domain, its missing parts supplied by reference TRBV9 and TRBJ1-4, is DSGVTQTPKHLITATGQRVTLRCSPRSGDLSVYWYQQSLDQGLQFLIQYYNGEERAKGNILERFSAQQFPDLHSELNLSSLELGDSALYFCASSVDGLEGTKLFFGSGTQLSVL.